The 20 T cell receptor beta chains given below trace back to one sample, sequenced in a study of T cell responses to AZD1222 COVID-19 vaccine. The assay was immunoSEQ multiplex PCR, and TCRdb's table has in-frame clones only and misses some. The sample consists of about 77,000 clones, 80% to 95% of them appearing once. The specimen was peripheral blood, collected 28 days after the second AZD1222 dose. All receptors derive from an adult who received the AZD1222 COVID-19 vaccine.

The rearrangement links TRBV18 to TRBJ1-1, with a possible D match to TRBD1 (5 bases). Germline V lookup: CDR1 KGHSH, CDR2 LQKENI. With 6 bases removed from V and 3 bases from J, the gap between germline ends came to 11 bases. The CDR3 runs to 13 residues. The CDR3 reads CASSPGRDTEAFF. The CDR3 DNA reads TGTGCCAGCTCGCCGGGACGGGACACTGAAGCTTTCTTT.

The chain combines TRBV27 with TRBJ2-4; the D gene is possibly TRBD2 (5 bases). The CDR3 totals 17 residues. Germline V lookup: CDR1 MNHEY, CDR2 SMNVEV (reference sequence). V dropped 7 bases and J dropped 1 base, with 20 bases sitting between them. CDR3 DNA: TGTGCCAGCATAAACTGGAAAGGTGGACTGGCCAAAAACATTCAGTACTTC. This translates into CASINWKGGLAKNIQYF.

This clone has only one observation. This chain joins TRBV7-2 and TRBJ2-7; TRBD1 matches 9 bases. This CDR3 is built from 15 residues. Germline CDR1 is SGHTA and CDR2 is FQGNSA. Losses at the gene ends were 4 bases for V and 7 bases for J; bases not matched to a gene: 11. The DNA for the CDR3 is TGTGCCAGCAGCTCCACCGGGACAGGGATAGGTGAGCAGTACTTC. Translated: CASSSTGTGIGEQYF.

This clone has a single count. This rearrangement joins TRBV3-1 (or the pseudogene TRBV3-2) to TRBJ1-4, with 10 bases fitting TRBD1. Germline V gene sequence: CDR1 LGHDT, CDR2 YNNKEL (reference sequence). This CDR3 has 14 amino acids. V shed 5 bases and J 7 bases; nucleotides not matched to a gene: 4. CDR3 residues: CASSLGTGAEKLFF. The CDR3, as DNA: TGTGCCAGCAGCTTGGGGACAGGGGCTGAAAAACTGTTTTTT.

This chain uses TRBV4-2 with TRBJ1-4; D is unresolved. This CDR3 has 15 residues. The germline V and J ends were trimmed by 3 bases and 0 bases, with 8 bases remaining between them. Germline assignment: CDR1 LGHNA and CDR2 YNFKEQ. The CDR3, as DNA: TGTGCCAGCAGCCACGGGCTCGCAACTAATGAAAAACTGTTTTTT. It specifies CASSHGLATNEKLFF.

The rearrangement joins TRBV4-2 to TRBJ1-1; 7 nucleotides agree with TRBD1. The V gene end was trimmed by 4 bases and the J gene end by 0 bases; junction bases not matched to a gene: 2. Germline V CDR1 and CDR2: LGHNA, YNFKEQ. This CDR3 has 14 amino acids. CDR3 in amino acids: CASSPGQLNTEAFF. CDR3 nucleotides: TGTGCCAGCAGCCCGGGACAGTTGAACACTGAAGCTTTCTTT.

The chain joins TRBV5-4 to TRBJ2-1; 9 bases fit TRBD1. The CDR3 totals 15 residues. Germline V gene sequence: CDR1 SGHNT, CDR2 YYREEE (reference sequence). Losses at the gene ends were 3 bases for V and 9 bases for J; bases not matched to a gene: 10. CDR3 protein: CASSSPGQGGFEQFF. The CDR3, as DNA: TGTGCCAGCAGCTCGCCGGGACAGGGAGGTTTTGAGCAGTTCTTC. Full variable domain (rest looked up from reference TRBV5-4 and TRBJ2-1): ETGVTQSPTHLIKTRGQQVTLRCSSQSGHNTVSWYQQALGQGPQFIFQYYREEENGRGNFPPRFSGLQFPNYSSELNVNALELDDSALYLCASSSPGQGGFEQFFGPGTRLTVL.

The rearrangement joins TRBV7-9 to TRBJ1-1; D ambiguous. In germline, CDR1 is SEHNR, CDR2 FQNEAQ (reference sequence). The CDR3 contains 11 residues. The ends were cut back, 5 bases at V and 10 bases at J, with 11 bases in the middle. The CDR3 DNA follows: TGTGCCAGCAGCGCCGCTTACGTAGCTTTCTTT. Translation gives CASSAAYVAFF.

The genes are TRBV6-8 and TRBJ2-7; D perhaps matches TRBD2 (6 bases). The germline CDR1 and CDR2 sequences are MNHGY and SAAAGT. The V end was cut by 5 bases, the J end by 1 base, with 12 bases between. CDR3 length: 14 residues. The CDR3 loop is CASSPGLLSYEQYF. As DNA, the CDR3 is TGTGCCAGCAGTCCGGGACTCCTTTCCTACGAGCAGTACTTC.

The genes are TRBV7-9 and TRBJ2-7, with TRBD2 matching 7 bases. This CDR3 has 15 residues. The V segment lost 4 bases and the J segment 8 bases; nucleotides outside the gene matches: 14. Germline CDR1 and CDR2: SEHNR and FQNEAQ (reference sequence). The CDR3 sequence: CASSSARESPHKQYF. The CDR3 DNA is TGTGCCAGCAGCTCGGCGCGGGAGAGTCCCCACAAGCAGTACTTC.

The chain uses TRBV7-3 and TRBJ2-3; 7 bases are a match to TRBD2. The J segment lost 0 bases and the V segment lost 3 bases, leaving 6 bases of the junction unmatched. The CDR3 runs 16 residues. Germline values: CDR1 SGHTA, CDR2 FQGTGA. In DNA, the CDR3 is TGTGCCAGCAGCTTTCCTAGCGGCACTAGCACAGATACGCAGTATTTT. It codes for CASSFPSGTSTDTQYF. The full variable domain, with the rest looked up from reference TRBV7-3 and TRBJ2-3, is GAGVSQTPSNKVTEKGKYVELRCDPISGHTALYWYRQSLGQGPEFLIYFQGTGAADDSGLPNDRFFAVRPEGSVSTLKIQRTERGDSAVYLCASSFPSGTSTDTQYFGPGTRLTVL.

The rearrangement uses TRBV27 and TRBJ2-2; D is perhaps TRBD1 or TRBD2 (5 bases each). V was trimmed by 2 bases and J by 5 bases, leaving 18 bases between them. Per the germline V gene, CDR1 is MNHEY and CDR2 is SMNVEV (reference sequence). The CDR3 runs to 17 residues. In DNA form, the CDR3 reads TGTGCCAGCAGTTTACTTCCCGGGACCGCCGTAACCGGGGAGCTGTTTTTT. It translates to CASSLLPGTAVTGELFF.

The chain employs TRBV6-6 and TRBJ1-1, with TRBD1 identical over 9 bases. V gave up 5 bases and J gave up 0 bases; unmatched junction bases: 10. CDR1 is MNHNY, CDR2 SVGAGI, per germline (reference sequence). The length of the CDR3 is 17 residues. CDR3 region: CASSRSRTGALNTEAFF. The CDR3 bases are TGTGCCAGCAGTCGCTCTAGGACAGGGGCCCTGAACACTGAAGCTTTCTTT.

This chain links TRBV30 with TRBJ2-1, with TRBD2 as a possible D gene (5 bases). The CDR3 loop spans 14 amino acids. V lost 7 bases, J lost 2 bases, and 15 bases lay in between. Germline loops: CDR1 GTSNPN, CDR2 SVGIG (reference sequence). The CDR3: CALALGSAYNEQFF. CDR3 DNA: TGTGCCTTAGCCCTGGGGAGCGCCTACAATGAGCAGTTCTTC.

The chain is built from TRBV2 and TRBJ2-1; 9 bases are shared with TRBD2. CDR1 is SNHLY and CDR2 is FYNNEI in the germline V gene. The CDR3 contains 14 residues. V lost 8 bases to trimming and J lost 7 bases; unmatched junction nucleotides: 9. The CDR3, as DNA: TGTGCCAGCCCCCCGCGGGAGGGGGGGAATGAGCAGTTCTTC. This codes for CASPPREGGNEQFF.

The V and J genes are TRBV29-1 and TRBJ2-7, with TRBD1 matching 10 bases. Germline CDR1 SQVTM, CDR2 ANQGSEA. J gave up 6 bases and V 5 bases, and 7 bases lay outside the gene matches. This CDR3 is built from 13 residues. The CDR3 protein is CSVKGDRGGEQYF. The CDR3 DNA is TGCAGCGTTAAGGGGGACAGGGGTGGCGAGCAGTACTTC.

J is TRBJ1-5 and V is TRBV27; D is perhaps TRBD1 (6 bases). V dropped 5 bases and J dropped 2 bases, with 19 bases sitting between them. Germline CDR1 and CDR2: MNHEY and SMNVEV (reference sequence). This CDR3 region has 17 residues. The DNA of the CDR3 is TGTGCCAGCAGTCCACGTTCGGGGGGCGTGGGCAATCAGCCCCAGCATTTT. It encodes CASSPRSGGVGNQPQHF.

The CDR3, as DNA: TGTGCCAGCAGCCGTCGTCGGGGGGCGTCGAGCACCGGGGAGCTGTTTTTT. It encodes CASSRRRGASSTGELFF. This chain uses TRBV3-1 (or the pseudogene TRBV3-2) with TRBJ2-2, with D tentatively TRBD2 (7 bases). V dropped 4 bases and J dropped 4 bases, with 19 bases sitting between them. CDR3 size: 17 residues. Germline V gene lookup returns CDR1 LGHDT and CDR2 YNNKEL (reference sequence).

The DNA of the CDR3 is TGTGCCAGCAGCCGGATTGAGGGGGGCGGCTACGAGCAGTACTTC. Protein product: CASSRIEGGGYEQYF. The rearrangement joins TRBV14 to TRBJ2-7; D may match TRBD1 or TRBD2 (6 bases each). Per germline, CDR1 SGHDN and CDR2 FVKESK. The CDR3 is 15 residues long. V was pared by 4 bases and J by 3 bases, with 16 bases between.

The genes are TRBV28 and TRBJ2-5; D might be TRBD1 (5 bases). V lost 2 bases, J lost 5 bases, and 18 bases lay in between. This CDR3 spans 16 amino acids. Germline CDR1 reads MDHEN; CDR2 reads SYDVKM. This chain's CDR3 is CASSLRRTPSGETQYF. The CDR3 bases are TGTGCCAGCAGTTTACGTAGGACACCCTCAGGGGAGACCCAGTACTTC.